This T cell receptor (beta chain) was sequenced for a study of blood T cells in healthy people across ages. General observations from the study: Donor CMV status was unknown, possibly confounding expanded clonotype changes.

To note about this clonotype: Its cognate antigen is unknown.

A J-beta primer mix and a sample-barcoded 5' primer were used in a second PCR of about 7 to 12 cycles. Every cDNA molecule carried a tag from a template-switch adaptor bearing 12 random nucleotides. Every sample produced at least 2.5 million CDR3-containing paired-end reads. From the 5' RACE reads, TCRdb called clonotypes with MiXCR, one entry per CDR3 protein. Among hundreds of thousands of distinct CDR3 sequences listed, 21% were seen once. V lost 5 bases, J lost 6 bases, and 5 bases lay in between. CDR1 and CDR2 (germline): SGHTA, FQGNSA. There are 12 residues in the CDR3. Each sample provided at least 5 micrograms of extracted total RNA.

The chain is built from TRBV7-2 and TRBJ1-6; D not resolved. The material sequenced was blood. The clonotype was recovered from a man between 65 and 80 years old in good health. The CDR3 protein is CASSQTNSPLHF. The CDR3 nucleotides are TGTGCCAGCAGCCAAACTAATTCACCCCTCCACTTT.